This TCR beta chain was found in a study of cytomegalovirus exposure and HLA in healthy donors. The study's findings and limits: Accounts indicate the classifier identified cytomegalovirus status with strong specificity and sensitivity.

To note about this clone: Its specificity is unknown.

Using immunoSEQ multiplex PCR, the repertoire was profiled, and TCRdb retains in-frame clones only, with some absent. The data hold 150,000 to 200,000 clones, with about 85% observed a single time. Germline V lookup: CDR1 SEHNR, CDR2 FQNEAQ (reference sequence). V shed 5 bases and J shed 5 bases, with 15 bases lying between them. The CDR3 loop spans 14 amino acids. V is TRBV7-9 and J is TRBJ1-1; D perhaps matches TRBD1 (6 bases). The TCR was taken from a man in his thirties or forties in good health and CMV-seropositive. The sample was PBMCs. The DNA of the CDR3 is TGTGCCAGCAGCCGAGGGGGGGTGTGGACTGAAGCTTTCTTT. Its protein is CASSRGGVWTEAFF.